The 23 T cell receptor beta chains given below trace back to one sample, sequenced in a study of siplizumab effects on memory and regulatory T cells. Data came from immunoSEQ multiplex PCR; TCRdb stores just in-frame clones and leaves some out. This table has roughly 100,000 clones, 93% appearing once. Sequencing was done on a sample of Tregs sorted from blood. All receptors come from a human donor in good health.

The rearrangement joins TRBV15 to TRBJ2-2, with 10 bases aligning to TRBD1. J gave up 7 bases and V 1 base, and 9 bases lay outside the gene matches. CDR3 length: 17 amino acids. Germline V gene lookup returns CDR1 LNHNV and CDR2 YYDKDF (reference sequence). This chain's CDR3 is CATSRVTGTGVGGELFF. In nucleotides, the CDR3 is TGTGCCACCAGCAGAGTAACCGGGACAGGGGTAGGCGGGGAGCTGTTTTTT.

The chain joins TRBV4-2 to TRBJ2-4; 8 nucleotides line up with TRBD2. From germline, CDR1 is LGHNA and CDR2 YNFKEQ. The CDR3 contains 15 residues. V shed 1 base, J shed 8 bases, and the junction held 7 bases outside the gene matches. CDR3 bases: TGTGCCAGCAGCCAAGCGGGGGGGCCCCAGGACATTCAGTACTTC. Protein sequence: CASSQAGGPQDIQYF.

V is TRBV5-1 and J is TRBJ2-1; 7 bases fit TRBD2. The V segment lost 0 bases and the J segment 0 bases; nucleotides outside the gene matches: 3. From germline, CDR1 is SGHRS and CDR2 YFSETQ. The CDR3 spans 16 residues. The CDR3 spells CASSLDWTSSYNEQFF. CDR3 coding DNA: TGCGCCAGCAGCTTGGACTGGACTAGCTCCTACAATGAGCAGTTCTTC.

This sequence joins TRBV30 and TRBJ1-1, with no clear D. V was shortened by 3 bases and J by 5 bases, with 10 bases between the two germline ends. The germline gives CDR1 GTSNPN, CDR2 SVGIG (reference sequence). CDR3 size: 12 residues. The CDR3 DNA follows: TGTGCCTGGAGATTTTTAAGTACTGAAGCTTTCTTT. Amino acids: CAWRFLSTEAFF.

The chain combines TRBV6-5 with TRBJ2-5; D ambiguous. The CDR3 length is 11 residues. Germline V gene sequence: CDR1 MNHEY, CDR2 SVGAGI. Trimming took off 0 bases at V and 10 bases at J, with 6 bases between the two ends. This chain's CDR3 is CASSYSGFQYF. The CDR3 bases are TGTGCCAGCAGTTACTCTGGGTTCCAGTACTTC.

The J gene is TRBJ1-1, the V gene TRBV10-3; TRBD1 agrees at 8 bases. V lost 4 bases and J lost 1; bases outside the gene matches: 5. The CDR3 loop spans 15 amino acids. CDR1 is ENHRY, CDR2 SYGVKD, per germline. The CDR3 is CAISGPGTGNTEAFF. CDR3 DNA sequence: TGTGCCATCAGTGGGCCCGGGACAGGGAACACTGAAGCTTTCTTT.

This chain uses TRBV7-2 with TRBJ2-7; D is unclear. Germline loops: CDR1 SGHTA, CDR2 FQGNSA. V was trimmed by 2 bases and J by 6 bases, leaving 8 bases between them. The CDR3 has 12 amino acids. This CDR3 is CASSLRWGEQYF. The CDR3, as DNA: TGTGCCAGCAGCTTACGCTGGGGCGAGCAGTACTTC.

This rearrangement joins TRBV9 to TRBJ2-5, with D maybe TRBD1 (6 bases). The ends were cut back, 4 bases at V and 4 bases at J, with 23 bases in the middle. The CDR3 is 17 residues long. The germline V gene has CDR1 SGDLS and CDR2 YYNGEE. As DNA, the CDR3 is TGTGCCAGCAGCCCTTTGGGGCCAGGGGTGGTAGTAGAGACCCAGTACTTC. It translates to CASSPLGPGVVVETQYF.

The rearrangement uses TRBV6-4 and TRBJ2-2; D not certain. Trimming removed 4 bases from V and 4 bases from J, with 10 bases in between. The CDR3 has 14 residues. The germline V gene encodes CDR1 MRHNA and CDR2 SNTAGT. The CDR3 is CASSVIVGTGELFF. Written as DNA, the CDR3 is TGTGCCAGCAGTGTTATCGTGGGCACCGGGGAGCTGTTTTTT.

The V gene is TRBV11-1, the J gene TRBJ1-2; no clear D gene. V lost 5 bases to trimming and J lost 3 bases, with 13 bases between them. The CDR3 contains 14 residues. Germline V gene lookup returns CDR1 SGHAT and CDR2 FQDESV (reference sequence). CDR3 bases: TGTGCCAGCAGCCCCGACGGCAAAGACTATGGCTACACCTTC. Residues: CASSPDGKDYGYTF. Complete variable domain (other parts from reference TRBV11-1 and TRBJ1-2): EAEVAQSPRYKITEKSQAVAFWCDPISGHATLYWYRQILGQGPELLVQFQDESVVDDSQLPKDRFSAERLKGVDSTLKIQPAELGDSAMYLCASSPDGKDYGYTFGSGTRLTVV.

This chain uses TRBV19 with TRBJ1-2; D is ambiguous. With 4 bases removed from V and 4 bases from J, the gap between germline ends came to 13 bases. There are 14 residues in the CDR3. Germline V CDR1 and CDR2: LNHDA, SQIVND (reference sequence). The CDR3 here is CASSRSRTTYGYTF. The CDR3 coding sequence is TGTGCCAGTAGTAGATCTCGTACCACCTATGGCTACACCTTC.

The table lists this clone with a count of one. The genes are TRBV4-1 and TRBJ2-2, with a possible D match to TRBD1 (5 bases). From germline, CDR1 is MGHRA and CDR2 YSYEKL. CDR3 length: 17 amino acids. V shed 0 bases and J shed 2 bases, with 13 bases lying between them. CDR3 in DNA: TGCGCCAGCAGCCAAGATTTTGCCAGGGCAAACACCGGGGAGCTGTTTTTT. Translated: CASSQDFARANTGELFF.

The CDR3 loop reads CASSLGADYGYTF. In nucleotides, the CDR3 is TGTGCCAGCAGCTTGGGGGCGGACTATGGCTACACCTTC. The gene calls are TRBV7-3 and TRBJ1-2, with a tentative D call TRBD1 (6 bases). Germline CDR1 is SGHTA and CDR2 is FQGTGA. This CDR3 has 13 amino acids. Between the trimmed V and J ends, which lost 3 bases and 3 bases, there was a span of 8 bases.

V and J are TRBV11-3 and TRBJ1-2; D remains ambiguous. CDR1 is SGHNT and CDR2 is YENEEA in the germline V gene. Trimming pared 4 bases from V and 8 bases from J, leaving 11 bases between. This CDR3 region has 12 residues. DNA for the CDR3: TGTGCCAGCAGCTCAACATTGGGGGGCTACACCTTC. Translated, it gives CASSSTLGGYTF.

The CDR3 nucleotides are TGTGCCAGCAGCTCAACCCACAGGGAAAAACTGTTTTTT. The encoded protein is CASSSTHREKLFF. The chain couples TRBV7-2 to TRBJ1-4; possible D gene TRBD1, 5 bases. V was shortened by 4 bases and J by 8 bases, with 11 bases between the two germline ends. Germline values: CDR1 SGHTA, CDR2 FQGNSA. CDR3 length equals 13 residues.

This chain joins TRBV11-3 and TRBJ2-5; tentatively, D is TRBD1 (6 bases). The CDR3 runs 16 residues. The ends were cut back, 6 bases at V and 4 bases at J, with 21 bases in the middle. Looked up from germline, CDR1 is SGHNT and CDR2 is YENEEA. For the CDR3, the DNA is TGTGCCAGCAGGAAGACAGGTATTCTTCTCGGAGAGACCCAGTACTTC. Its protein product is CASRKTGILLGETQYF.

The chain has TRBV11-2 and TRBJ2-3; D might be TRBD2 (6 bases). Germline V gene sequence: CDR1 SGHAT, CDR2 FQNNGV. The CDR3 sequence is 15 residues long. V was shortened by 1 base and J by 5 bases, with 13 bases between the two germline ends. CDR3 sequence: CASSLVGQGGDTQYF. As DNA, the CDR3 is TGTGCCAGCAGCTTAGTGGGGCAGGGAGGAGATACGCAGTATTTT. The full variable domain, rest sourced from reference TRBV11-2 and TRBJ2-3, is EAGVAQSPRYKIIEKRQSVAFWCNPISGHATLYWYQQILGQGPKLLIQFQNNGVVDDSQLPKDRFSAERLKGVDSTLKIQPAKLEDSAVYLCASSLVGQGGDTQYFGPGTRLTVL.

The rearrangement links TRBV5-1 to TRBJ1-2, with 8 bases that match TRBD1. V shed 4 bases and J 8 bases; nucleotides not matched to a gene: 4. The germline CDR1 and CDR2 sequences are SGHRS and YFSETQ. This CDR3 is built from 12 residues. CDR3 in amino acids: CASSDRGRGYTF. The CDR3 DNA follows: TGCGCCAGCAGCGACAGGGGTCGGGGCTACACCTTC.

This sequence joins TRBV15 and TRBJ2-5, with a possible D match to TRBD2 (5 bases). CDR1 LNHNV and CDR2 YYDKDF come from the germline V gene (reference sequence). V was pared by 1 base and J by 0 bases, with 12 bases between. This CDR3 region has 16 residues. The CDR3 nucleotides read TGTGCCACCAGCAGAGGGCTAGCCGTGTACCAAGAGACCCAGTACTTC. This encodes CATSRGLAVYQETQYF.

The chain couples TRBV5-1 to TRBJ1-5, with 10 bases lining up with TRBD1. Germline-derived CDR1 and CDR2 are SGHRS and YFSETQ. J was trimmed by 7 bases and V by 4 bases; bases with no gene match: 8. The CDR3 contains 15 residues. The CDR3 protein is CASSPGQGKGQPQHF. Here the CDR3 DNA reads TGCGCCAGCAGCCCGGGACAGGGGAAGGGGCAGCCCCAGCATTTT. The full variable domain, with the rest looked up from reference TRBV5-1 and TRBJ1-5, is KAGVTQTPRYLIKTRGQQVTLSCSPISGHRSVSWYQQTPGQGLQFLFEYFSETQRNKGNFPGRFSGRQFSNSRSEMNVSTLELGDSALYLCASSPGQGKGQPQHFGDGTRLSIL.

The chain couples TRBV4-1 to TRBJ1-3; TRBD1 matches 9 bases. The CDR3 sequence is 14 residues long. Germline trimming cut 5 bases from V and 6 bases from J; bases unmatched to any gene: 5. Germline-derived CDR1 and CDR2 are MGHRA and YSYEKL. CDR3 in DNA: TGCGCCAGCAGCGTCCGGGACAGGGAAAACACCATATATTTT. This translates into CASSVRDRENTIYF.

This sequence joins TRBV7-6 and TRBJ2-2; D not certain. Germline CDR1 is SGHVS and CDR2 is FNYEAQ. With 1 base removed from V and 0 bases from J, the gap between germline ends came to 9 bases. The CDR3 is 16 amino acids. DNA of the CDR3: TGTGCCAGCAGCTTAGGCAGCTCAGCGAACACCGGGGAGCTGTTTTTT. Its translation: CASSLGSSANTGELFF.

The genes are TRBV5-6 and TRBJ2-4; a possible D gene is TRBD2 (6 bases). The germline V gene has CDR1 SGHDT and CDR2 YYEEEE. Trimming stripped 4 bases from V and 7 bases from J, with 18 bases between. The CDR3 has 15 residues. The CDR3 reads CASSRLGAEGNIQYF. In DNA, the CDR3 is TGTGCCAGCAGCCGACTAGGGGCCGAGGGGAACATTCAGTACTTC.